These 25 T cell receptor beta chains share one sample of origin, sequenced in a study of human T cells and chemical hapten exposure. The time point here: patch test 3, about 24 weeks after DPC sensitization. Treatment noted: therapeutic diphenylcyclopropenone sensitization with weekly scalp DPC. Unfractionated whole blood yielded total RNA. TCRdb reprocessed the RACE reads via MiXCR and lists one record per CDR3 protein. The sample carries over 30,000 distinct CDR3 sequences, around a tenth recorded once. The source was whole blood, collected in connection with sensitization to the hapten diphenylcyclopropenone (DPC). The receptors come from a man between 45 and 60 years old with alopecia areata. Some clones in this sample may be carry-over from other donors' samples.

This clonotype was counted ten times or more. The chain employs TRBV7-8 and TRBJ2-7; TRBD2 matches at 10 bases. This CDR3 comprises 16 residues. V trimming: 3 bases; J trimming: 1 base; junction bases outside the gene matches: 6. Germline lookup yields CDR1 SGHVS and CDR2 FQNEAQ. CDR3 bases: TGTGCCAGCAGCTTCGCCGGGACTAGCGCTTCCTACGAGCAGTACTTC. It specifies CASSFAGTSASYEQYF. Complete variable domain (other parts from reference TRBV7-8 and TRBJ2-7): GAGVSQSPRYKVAKRGQDVALRCDPISGHVSLFWYQQALGQGPEFLTYFQNEAQLDKSGLPSDRFFAERPEGSVSTLKIQRTQQEDSAVYLCASSFAGTSASYEQYFGPGTRLTVT.

This chain joins TRBV7-2 and TRBJ2-5; D uncertain. Germline-derived CDR1 and CDR2 are SGHTA and FQGNSA. CDR3 size: 14 residues. Trimming removed 1 base at V and 5 bases at J, with 11 bases between. The CDR3 bases are TGTGCCAGCAGCTTAGATGCGAGAACGGAGACCCAGTACTTC. This codes for CASSLDARTETQYF.

This clonotype was seen ten or more times. The chain is built from TRBV11-2 and TRBJ2-1, with 8 bases identical to TRBD2. The CDR3 is 15 residues long. V lost 3 bases, J lost 8 bases, and 9 bases stayed unmatched. Germline CDR1 reads SGHAT; CDR2 reads FQNNGV. The CDR3 sequence: CASSLFSGRVDEQFF. The CDR3, as DNA: TGTGCCAGCAGCTTGTTCAGCGGGAGAGTGGATGAGCAGTTCTTC.

This clonotype has just a few counts. This chain links TRBV3-1 with TRBJ1-1; D ambiguous. CDR1 and CDR2 from the germline V gene are LGHDT and YNNKEL (reference sequence). The CDR3 loop spans 12 amino acids. Trimming removed 4 bases from V and 2 bases from J, with 5 bases in between. In nucleotides, the CDR3 is TGTGCCAGCAGCCCTCTCAACACTGAAGCTTTCTTT. It codes for CASSPLNTEAFF. The whole variable domain, remainder taken from reference TRBV3-1 and TRBJ1-1, is DTAVSQTPKYLVTQMGNDKSIKCEQNLGHDTMYWYKQDSKKFLKIMFSYNNKELIINETVPNRFSPKSPDKAHLNLHINSLELGDSAVYFCASSPLNTEAFFGQGTRLTVV.

This clonotype was recorded at least ten times. V and J are TRBV11-2 and TRBJ1-2, with D unresolved. The germline V gene has CDR1 SGHAT and CDR2 FQNNGV. Deletions cut 3 bases from V and 10 bases from J, with 18 bases between. The CDR3 sequence is 14 residues long. CDR3 in DNA: TGTGCCAGCAGCTTGGTCGGTACGGTGCTGGACTACACCTTC. It yields the protein CASSLVGTVLDYTF.

There are many counts of this clonotype. The rearrangement joins TRBV29-1 to TRBJ1-1; D is undetermined. Looked up from germline, CDR1 is SQVTM and CDR2 is ANQGSEA. The V gene lost 3 bases and the J gene lost 7 bases, with 9 bases spanning the gap. The CDR3 has 11 residues. The CDR3 protein is CSVDSGVEAFF. In DNA form, the CDR3 reads TGCAGCGTTGATTCCGGTGTTGAAGCTTTCTTT.

Many counts were recorded for this clonotype. CDR3 DNA: TGTGCCAGCAGTTTAGGAACCACGGGACAGGGAGGCTACACCTTC. It translates to CASSLGTTGQGGYTF. The rearrangement uses TRBV28 and TRBJ1-2; 9 nucleotides agree with TRBD1. The germline gives CDR1 MDHEN, CDR2 SYDVKM. The CDR3 has 15 amino acids. After removal of 2 bases from V and 8 bases from J, the junction contained 9 bases not matched to a gene.

This clonotype occurred many times. The chain employs TRBV4-3 and TRBJ2-5; D may be TRBD2 (6 bases). Germline CDR1 reads LGHNA; CDR2 reads YSLEER. The CDR3 spans 16 residues. Trimming cost V 0 bases and J 4 bases, with 15 bases left between them. The CDR3 bases are TGCGCCAGCAGCCAAGATAAGACGGGAGCAGGAGAGACCCAGTACTTC. Translation: CASSQDKTGAGETQYF.

This clonotype has a handful of counts. The chain employs TRBV11-2 and TRBJ2-3; the D gene is possibly TRBD2 (5 bases). V lost 5 bases, J lost 0 bases, and 12 bases lay in between. Germline values: CDR1 SGHAT, CDR2 FQNNGV. The length of the CDR3 is 15 residues. DNA of the CDR3: TGTGCCAGCAGCCCGGTCGGGGTTAGCACAGATACGCAGTATTTT. Its translation is CASSPVGVSTDTQYF.

In this sample, this clonotype turned up many times. This chain connects TRBV7-6 to TRBJ2-1, with D perhaps matching TRBD1 or TRBD2 (6 bases each). The CDR3 length is 17 residues. The V and J ends lost 5 bases and 2 bases respectively, with 19 bases between them. The V gene's germline CDR1 is SGHVS and CDR2 FNYEAQ. The CDR3 sequence is CASSVGGLSETYNEQFF. The CDR3 DNA follows: TGTGCCAGCAGCGTAGGGGGACTTAGCGAGACCTACAATGAGCAGTTCTTC.

The V call is TRBV9, the J call TRBJ2-3; D unclear. The CDR3 runs 13 residues. CDR1 and CDR2 from the germline V gene are SGDLS and YYNGEE. V was shortened by 0 bases and J by 5 bases, with 7 bases between the two germline ends. The CDR3 sequence: CASSVEGRDTQYF. CDR3 sequence (DNA): TGTGCCAGCAGCGTAGAAGGAAGAGATACGCAGTATTTT.

The sample holds a few counts of this clonotype. The chain uses TRBV6-1 and TRBJ2-2, with D hard to call. This CDR3 spans 12 amino acids. V gave up 3 bases and J gave up 8 bases, with 7 bases separating them. CDR1 is MNHNS and CDR2 is SASEGT in the germline V gene. This CDR3 reads CASSEPAGELFF. The CDR3 region has the DNA TGTGCCAGCAGTGAGCCCGCAGGGGAGCTGTTTTTT.

This clonotype was detected ten times or more. The V gene is TRBV27, the J gene TRBJ2-1; 15 nucleotides agree with TRBD2. CDR1 and CDR2 from the germline V gene are MNHEY and SMNVEV (reference sequence). The J segment lost 6 bases and the V segment lost 0 bases, leaving 3 bases of the junction unmatched. This CDR3 region has 17 residues. The CDR3 reads CASSLSPGLAGGNEQFF. The CDR3 bases are TGTGCCAGCAGTTTATCCCCGGGACTAGCGGGAGGCAATGAGCAGTTCTTC.

This clonotype was picked up many times. This chain uses TRBV29-1 with TRBJ2-1; D is perhaps TRBD2 (6 bases). This CDR3 spans 12 amino acids. V lost 2 bases, J lost 7 bases, and 9 bases lay in between. Germline CDR1 and CDR2: SQVTM and ANQGSEA. This chain's CDR3 is CSVEREYNEQFF. CDR3 bases: TGCAGCGTTGAACGGGAGTATAATGAGCAGTTCTTC.

This clonotype appeared many times. J is TRBJ1-4 and V is TRBV12-3 or TRBV12-4; D is undetermined. The CDR3 sequence is 14 residues long. V gave up 4 bases and J gave up 8 bases, with 14 bases separating them. This CDR3 is CASSSHPAGEKLFF. Here the CDR3 DNA reads TGTGCCAGCAGTTCCCACCCCGCAGGCGAAAAACTGTTTTTT.

This clonotype turned up a few times. V is TRBV18 and J is TRBJ2-7; D remains ambiguous. Trimming took 1 base from V and 6 from J, leaving 16 bases between them. Germline V lookup: CDR1 KGHSH, CDR2 LQKENI. This CDR3 spans 15 amino acids. This CDR3 reads CASSPQTAFEAEQYF. Written as DNA, the CDR3 is TGTGCCAGCTCACCACAGACGGCGTTTGAAGCCGAGCAGTACTTC.

This clonotype was picked up many times. The rearrangement links TRBV15 to TRBJ1-4; maybe TRBD1 (5 bases). Germline CDR1 is LNHNV and CDR2 is YYDKDF (reference sequence). The V end was cut by 4 bases, the J end by 1 base, with 10 bases between. This CDR3 spans 15 amino acids. For the CDR3, the DNA is TGTGCCACCAGCATGGCCCAGGGAACTAATGAAAAACTGTTTTTT. This codes for CATSMAQGTNEKLFF.

CDR3 sequence reads: CAISESKALGNEQYF. In DNA form, the CDR3 reads TGTGCCATCAGTGAGTCGAAGGCCCTTGGGAACGAGCAGTACTTC. The chain links TRBV10-3 to TRBJ2-7, with unresolved D. V gave up 0 bases and J gave up 5 bases, with 14 bases separating them. Germline CDR1 ENHRY, CDR2 SYGVKD. This CDR3 spans 15 amino acids.

This clonotype was detected many times. The chain is built from TRBV12-3 or TRBV12-4 and TRBJ2-7, with unresolved D. The CDR3 covers 14 residues. V gave up 6 bases and J gave up 2 bases, with 14 bases separating them. CDR3 sequence reads: CASRQGVSAYEQYF. CDR3 DNA: TGTGCCAGCAGGCAAGGAGTGTCCGCCTACGAGCAGTACTTC.

Only a few counts were recorded for this clonotype. The chain uses TRBV11-2 and TRBJ2-1; the D gene is possibly TRBD2 (6 bases). Trimming shortened V by 2 bases and J by 6 bases, and 8 bases separated the two germline ends. This CDR3 spans 13 amino acids. The germline V gene encodes CDR1 SGHAT and CDR2 FQNNGV. CDR3 coding DNA: TGTGCCAGCAGCTTACGGGGGAGCAATGAGCAGTTCTTC. This gives the protein CASSLRGSNEQFF.

The sample holds a few counts of this clonotype. The chain's CDR3 is CASSLGRGRYGYTF. The CDR3 nucleotides are TGTGCCAGCAGCTTGGGCAGGGGGCGATATGGCTACACCTTC. This chain connects TRBV5-6 to TRBJ1-2; 8 bases are a match to TRBD1. With V trimmed by 0 bases and J by 5 bases, 3 bases remained unmatched. Germline V CDR1 and CDR2: SGHDT, YYEEEE. The CDR3 is made up of 14 amino acids.

The rearrangement uses TRBV6-2 or TRBV6-3 and TRBJ2-4, with D possibly being TRBD2 (6 bases). Germline V gene sequence: CDR1 MNHEY, CDR2 SVGEGT. The germline V and J ends were trimmed by 4 bases and 8 bases, with 9 bases remaining between them. The CDR3 totals 12 residues. CDR3 nucleotides: TGTGCCAGCAGTTCGACTAGAGACATTCAGTACTTC. As protein: CASSSTRDIQYF.

CDR3 amino acids: CASSLATGAAYGYTF. The CDR3 nucleotides read TGTGCCAGCAGCTTAGCTACAGGGGCGGCCTATGGCTACACCTTC. The chain has TRBV7-9 and TRBJ1-2, with TRBD1 matching 7 bases. Trimming took 0 bases from V and 4 from J; bases not matched to a gene: 5. The germline CDR1 and CDR2 sequences are SEHNR and FQNEAQ (reference sequence). The CDR3 covers 15 residues.

The chain couples TRBV29-1 to TRBJ1-4; 8 positions match TRBD1. Germline loops: CDR1 SQVTM, CDR2 ANQGSEA. The CDR3 loop spans 14 amino acids. The J segment lost 6 bases and the V segment lost 7 bases, leaving 10 bases of the junction unmatched. CDR3 in DNA: TGCAGCGCTGTCACCCAACAGGGGGATGAAAAACTGTTTTTT. Translation gives CSAVTQQGDEKLFF.

The chain has TRBV4-1 and TRBJ1-2; TRBD1 might be the D (5 bases). This CDR3 comprises 14 residues. Germline-derived CDR1 and CDR2 are MGHRA and YSYEKL. Trimming cost V 1 base and J 2 bases, with 8 bases left between them. The CDR3: CASSQVNRNYGYTF. For the CDR3, the DNA is TGCGCCAGCAGCCAAGTCAACAGGAACTATGGCTACACCTTC.